This T cell receptor (beta chain) was captured in a study of blood T cell repertoires in COVID-19. Study-level background: Acute and convalescent COVID-19 specimens originated in the United States, Italy and Spain. Nucleic acid was either cDNA or gDNA, and it came from T cells, B-cell-depleted T cells, or PBMCs.

CDR1 is SGDLS and CDR2 is YYNGEE in the germline V gene. The ends lost 0 bases at V and 9 bases at J; junction bases unmatched: 5. This CDR3 has 15 residues. In the original processing: How many nucleated cells were present was estimated from reference gene primer amplification. Profiled with immunoSEQ multiplex PCR; TCRdb holds only in-frame clones, not every one. V, J and clone size were drawn from that table, and D and trimming were deduced from the DNA. This sample yields 90,000 to 110,000 clones, of which 82% are seen a single time; approximately 15% belongs to the top ten. This clone was seen a few times.

The sample comprised peripheral blood. The chain has TRBV9 and TRBJ2-1, with 11 nucleotides matching TRBD2. The TCR was taken from a woman of 80 years or more with acute or convalescent COVID-19. DNA of the CDR3: TGTGCCAGCAGCGTAGTTAGCGGGAGGGTAGGTGAGCAGTTCTTC. Its translation is CASSVVSGRVGEQFF.